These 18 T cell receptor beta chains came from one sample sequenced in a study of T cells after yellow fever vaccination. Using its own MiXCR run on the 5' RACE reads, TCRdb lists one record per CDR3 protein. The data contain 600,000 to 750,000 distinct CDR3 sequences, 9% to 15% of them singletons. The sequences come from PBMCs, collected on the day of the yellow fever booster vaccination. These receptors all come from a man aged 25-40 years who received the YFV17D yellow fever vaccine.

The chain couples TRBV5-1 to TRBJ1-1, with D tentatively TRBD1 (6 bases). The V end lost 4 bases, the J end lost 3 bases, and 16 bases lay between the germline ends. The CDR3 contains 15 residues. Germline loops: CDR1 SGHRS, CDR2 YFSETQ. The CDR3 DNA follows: TGCGCCAGCAGCACAAGACAGGTGGGGGACACTGAAGCTTTCTTT. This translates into CASSTRQVGDTEAFF.

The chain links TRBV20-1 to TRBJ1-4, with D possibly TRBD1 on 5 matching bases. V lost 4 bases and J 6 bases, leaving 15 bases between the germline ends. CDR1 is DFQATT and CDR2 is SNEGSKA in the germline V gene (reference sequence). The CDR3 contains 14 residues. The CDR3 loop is CSANRGSWDEKLFF. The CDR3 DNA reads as TGCAGTGCTAACCGGGGGTCGTGGGATGAAAAACTGTTTTTT.

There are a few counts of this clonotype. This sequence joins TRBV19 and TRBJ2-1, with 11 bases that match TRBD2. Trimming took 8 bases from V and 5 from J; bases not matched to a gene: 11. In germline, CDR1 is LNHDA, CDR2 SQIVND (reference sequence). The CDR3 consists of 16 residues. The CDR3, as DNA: TGTGCCAGTCAGGGGATAGCGGGAGGGCACGACAATGAGCAGTTCTTC. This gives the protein CASQGIAGGHDNEQFF.

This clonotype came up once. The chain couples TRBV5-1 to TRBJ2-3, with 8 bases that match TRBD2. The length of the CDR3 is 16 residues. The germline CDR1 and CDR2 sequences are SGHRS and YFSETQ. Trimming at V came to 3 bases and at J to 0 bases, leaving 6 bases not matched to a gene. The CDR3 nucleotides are TGCGCCAGCAGCTGGGGGTCTAGCGGGAGCACAGATACGCAGTATTTT. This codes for CASSWGSSGSTDTQYF.

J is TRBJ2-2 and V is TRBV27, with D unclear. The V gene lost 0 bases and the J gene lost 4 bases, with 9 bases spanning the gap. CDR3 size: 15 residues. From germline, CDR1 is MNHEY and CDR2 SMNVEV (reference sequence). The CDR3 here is CASSLSPFGTGELFF. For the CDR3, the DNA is TGTGCCAGCAGTTTATCCCCCTTCGGCACCGGGGAGCTGTTTTTT.

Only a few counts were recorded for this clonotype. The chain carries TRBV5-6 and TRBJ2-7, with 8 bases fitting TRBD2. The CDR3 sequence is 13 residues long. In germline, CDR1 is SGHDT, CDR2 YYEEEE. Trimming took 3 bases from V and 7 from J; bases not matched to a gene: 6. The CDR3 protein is CASSSWTSREQYF. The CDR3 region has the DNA TGTGCCAGCAGCTCCTGGACTAGCCGGGAGCAGTACTTC.

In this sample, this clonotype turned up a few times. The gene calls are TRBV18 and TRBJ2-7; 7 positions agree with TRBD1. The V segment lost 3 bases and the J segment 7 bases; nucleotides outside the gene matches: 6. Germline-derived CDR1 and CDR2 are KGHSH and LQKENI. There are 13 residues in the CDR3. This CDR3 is CASSPQTGSEQYF. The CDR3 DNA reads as TGTGCCAGCTCACCGCAGACAGGGAGTGAGCAGTACTTC.

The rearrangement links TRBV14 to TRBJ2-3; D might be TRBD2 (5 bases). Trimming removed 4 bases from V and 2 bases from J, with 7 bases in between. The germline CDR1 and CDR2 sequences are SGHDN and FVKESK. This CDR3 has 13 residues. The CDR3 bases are TGTGCCAGCAGCCCTAGCCACACAGATACGCAGTATTTT. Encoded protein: CASSPSHTDTQYF.

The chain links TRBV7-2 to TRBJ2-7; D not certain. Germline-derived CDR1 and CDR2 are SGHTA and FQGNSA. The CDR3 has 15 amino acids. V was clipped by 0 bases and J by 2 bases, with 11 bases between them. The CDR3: CASSLASRNPYEQYF. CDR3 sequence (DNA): TGTGCCAGCAGCTTAGCCTCTCGCAATCCCTACGAGCAGTACTTC.

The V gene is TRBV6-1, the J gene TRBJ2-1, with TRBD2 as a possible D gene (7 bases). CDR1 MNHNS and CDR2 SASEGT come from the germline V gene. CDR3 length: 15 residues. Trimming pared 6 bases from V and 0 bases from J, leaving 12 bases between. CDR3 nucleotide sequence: TGTGCCAGCAGACCTGCGGGGGCCTCCTACAATGAGCAGTTCTTC. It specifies CASRPAGASYNEQFF.

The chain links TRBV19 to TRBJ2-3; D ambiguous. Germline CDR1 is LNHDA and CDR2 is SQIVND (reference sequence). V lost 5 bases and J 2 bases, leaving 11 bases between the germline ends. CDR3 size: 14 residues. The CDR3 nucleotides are TGTGCCAGTAGTCTCCTACCACACACAGATACGCAGTATTTT. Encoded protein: CASSLLPHTDTQYF.

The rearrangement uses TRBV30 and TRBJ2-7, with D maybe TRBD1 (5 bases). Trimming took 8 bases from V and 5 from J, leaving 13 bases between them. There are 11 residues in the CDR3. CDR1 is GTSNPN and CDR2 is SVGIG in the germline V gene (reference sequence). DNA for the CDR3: TGTGCCGGAAACAGGCTCAACGAGCAGTACTTC. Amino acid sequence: CAGNRLNEQYF.

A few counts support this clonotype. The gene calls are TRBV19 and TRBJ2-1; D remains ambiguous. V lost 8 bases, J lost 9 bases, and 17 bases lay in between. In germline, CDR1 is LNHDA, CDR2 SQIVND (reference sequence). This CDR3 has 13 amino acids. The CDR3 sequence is CASSGFPTGEQFF. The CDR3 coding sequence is TGTGCCAGTTCCGGGTTCCCGACCGGTGAGCAGTTCTTC.

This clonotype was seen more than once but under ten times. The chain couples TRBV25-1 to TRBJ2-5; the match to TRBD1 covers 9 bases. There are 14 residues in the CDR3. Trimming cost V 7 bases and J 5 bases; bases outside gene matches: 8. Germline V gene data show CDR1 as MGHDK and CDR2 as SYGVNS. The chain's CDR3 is CASNAQDRGETQYF. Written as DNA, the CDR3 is TGTGCCAGCAACGCACAGGACAGGGGTGAGACCCAGTACTTC.

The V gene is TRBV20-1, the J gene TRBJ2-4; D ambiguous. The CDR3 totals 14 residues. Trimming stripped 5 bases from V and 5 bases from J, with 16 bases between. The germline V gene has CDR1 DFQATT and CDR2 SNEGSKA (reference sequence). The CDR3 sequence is CSAPIPRSQNIQYF. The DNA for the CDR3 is TGCAGTGCTCCCATCCCTAGGTCCCAAAACATTCAGTACTTC.

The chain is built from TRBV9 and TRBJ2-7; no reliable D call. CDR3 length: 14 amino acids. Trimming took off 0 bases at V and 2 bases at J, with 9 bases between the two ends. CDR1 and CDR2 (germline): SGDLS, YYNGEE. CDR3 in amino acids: CASSVESAPYEQYF. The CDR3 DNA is TGTGCCAGCAGCGTAGAGTCGGCACCCTACGAGCAGTACTTC.

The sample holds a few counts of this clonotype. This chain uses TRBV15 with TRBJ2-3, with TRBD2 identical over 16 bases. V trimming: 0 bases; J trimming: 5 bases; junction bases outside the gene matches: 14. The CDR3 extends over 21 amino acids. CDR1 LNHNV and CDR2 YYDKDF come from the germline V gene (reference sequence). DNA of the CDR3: TGTGCCACCAGCAGAGATGGTGGGACTAGCGGGAGGGCGAGAGGAGGAGATACGCAGTATTTT. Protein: CATSRDGGTSGRARGGDTQYF.

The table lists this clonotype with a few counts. CDR3 sequence reads: CASSRGAEVYAEQYF. In DNA, the CDR3 is TGTGCCAGCAGCCGAGGGGCAGAGGTGTATGCCGAGCAGTACTTC. The V gene is TRBV7-6, the J gene TRBJ2-7, with D possibly being TRBD1 or TRBD2 (5 bases each). V dropped 5 bases and J dropped 6 bases, with 20 bases sitting between them. Germline V gene sequence: CDR1 SGHVS, CDR2 FNYEAQ. CDR3 length equals 15 residues.